This T cell receptor beta chain is drawn from a study of cytomegalovirus exposure and HLA in healthy donors. Whole-study findings and limits: An observed cluster of highly shared sequence variants was recorded as a likely sequencing artifact. The records held CMV serostatus as the only immune exposure information.

PCR involved 60 Vbeta and 13 Jbeta primers. Here immunoSEQ multiplex PCR was the method, and the copy in TCRdb shows in-frame clones only, minus some. This table has hundreds of thousands of clones, around 79% appearing once. Comment on this clone: Its target is not known.

The sample taken for sequencing was PBMCs. This TCR came from a man aged 18 to 30 in good health and CMV-seronegative.

The CDR3 loop reads CASSPTGVGELFF. The CDR3, as DNA: TGCGCCAGCAGCCCGACAGGGGTGGGGGAGCTGTTTTTT. This chain joins TRBV5-1 and TRBJ2-2; 8 positions match TRBD1. V trimming: 4 bases; J trimming: 8 bases; junction bases outside the gene matches: 4. The CDR3 loop spans 13 amino acids. In germline, CDR1 is SGHRS, CDR2 YFSETQ.